This T cell receptor beta chain was identified in a study of T cells in Graves' hyperthyroidism and ophthalmopathy. The CDR3 has 15 residues. The germline gives CDR1 SGHDN, CDR2 FVKESK. The ends lost 1 base at V and 11 bases at J; junction bases unmatched: 9. On this clonotype itself: Its specificity is unknown.

Overall study results and limits: Most expanded thyroid clonotypes above 0.001 recurred in blood.

Amplification of TCR beta CDR3 regions was performed using RNA transcripts as template. Researchers ran a first-round RT-PCR on the TCR CDR3 using the HTBI primer set. TCRdb recomputed calls from the multiplex PCR reads with MiXCR, one row per CDR3 protein. The table includes hundreds of thousands of distinct CDR3 sequences, roughly 45% detected once. Uncontrolled infection, other autoimmune disease, pregnancy and lactation each barred patients from inclusion. The sequenced sample was peripheral blood or thyroid tissue (not recorded which). The clonotype was recovered from an adult man with Graves' disease, either hyperthyroidism or ophthalmopathy (not recorded which). V gene TRBV14 combines with J gene TRBJ1-1, with 11 bases fitting TRBD1. CDR3 sequence reads: CASSQVMDRGLRAFF. In DNA, the CDR3 is TGTGCCAGCAGCCAAGTAATGGACAGGGGGCTGAGGGCTTTCTTT.